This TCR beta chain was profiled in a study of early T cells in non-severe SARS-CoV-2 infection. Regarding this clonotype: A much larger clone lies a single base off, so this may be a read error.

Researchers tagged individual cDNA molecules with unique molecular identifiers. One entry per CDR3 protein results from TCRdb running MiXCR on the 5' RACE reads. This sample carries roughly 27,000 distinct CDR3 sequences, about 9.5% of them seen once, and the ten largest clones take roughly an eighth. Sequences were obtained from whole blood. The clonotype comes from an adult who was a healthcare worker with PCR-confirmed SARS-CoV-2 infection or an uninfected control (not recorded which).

CDR3 sequence: CASSHPGADNEQFF. In DNA, the CDR3 is TGTGCCAGCAGCCACCCGGGGGCCGACAATGAGCAGTTCTTC. The V and J genes are TRBV11-2 and TRBJ2-1, with D perhaps given as TRBD1 or TRBD2 (6 bases each). Between the trimmed V and J ends, which lost 5 bases and 5 bases, there was a span of 13 bases. The CDR3 is 14 residues long. Germline assignment: CDR1 SGHAT and CDR2 FQNNGV.